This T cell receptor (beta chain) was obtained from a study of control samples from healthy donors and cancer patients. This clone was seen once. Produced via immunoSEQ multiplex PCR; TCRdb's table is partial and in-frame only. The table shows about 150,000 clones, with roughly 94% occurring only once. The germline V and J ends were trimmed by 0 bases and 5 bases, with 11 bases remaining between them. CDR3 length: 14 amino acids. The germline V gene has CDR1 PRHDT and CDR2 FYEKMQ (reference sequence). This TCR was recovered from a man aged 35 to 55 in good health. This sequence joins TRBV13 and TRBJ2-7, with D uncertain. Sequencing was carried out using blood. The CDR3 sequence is CASSLGLGNDEQYF. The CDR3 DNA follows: TGTGCCAGCAGCTTAGGTCTGGGCAACGACGAGCAGTACTTC.